A single sample gave rise to the 18 T cell receptor beta chains below, sequenced in a study of CD8 T cells in Susac syndrome. With random hexamers, reverse transcription was performed on about 0.5 to 1 ug of RNA. TCRdb reprocessed the immunoSEQ multiplex PCR reads with MiXCR, giving one entry per CDR3 protein. The sample has fewer than 80,000 distinct CDR3 sequences, approximately 93% seen once. The sequenced material came from CD8+ T cells from PBMCs. All receptors derive from a human donor with Susac syndrome.

The V call is TRBV4-1, the J call TRBJ1-1; D remains ambiguous. The germline CDR1 and CDR2 sequences are MGHRA and YSYEKL. CDR3 length equals 13 residues. The germline V and J ends were trimmed by 2 bases and 5 bases, with 9 bases remaining between them. Here the CDR3 reads CASSQNAGTEAFF. DNA for the CDR3: TGCGCCAGCAGCCAAAACGCTGGTACTGAAGCTTTCTTT.

J is TRBJ1-5 and V is TRBV28; perhaps TRBD1 as D (5 bases). With 6 bases removed from V and 1 base from J, the gap between germline ends came to 13 bases. The CDR3 consists of 15 residues. The germline CDR1 and CDR2 sequences are MDHEN and SYDVKM. CDR3 DNA sequence: TGTGCCAGCAGAAGCGGGGGTGGGAGCAATCAGCCCCAGCATTTT. Translated: CASRSGGGSNQPQHF.

V and J are TRBV3-1 and TRBJ2-3; 10 bases line up with TRBD2. The V and J ends lost 0 bases and 0 bases, in that order; junction bases with no gene match: 9. Germline V CDR1 and CDR2: LGHDT, YNNKEL (reference sequence). The CDR3 extends over 19 amino acids. CDR3 nucleotides: TGTGCCAGCAGCCAAGATCGGCTAGCGGGGGAAGTTAGCACAGATACGCAGTATTTT. Amino acids: CASSQDRLAGEVSTDTQYF.

The chain uses TRBV20-1 and TRBJ2-7; D may be TRBD1 (6 bases). The germline V gene encodes CDR1 DFQATT and CDR2 SNEGSKA (reference sequence). The CDR3 sequence is 13 residues long. V was cut by 4 bases and J by 4 bases, with 14 bases left in between. CDR3 nucleotides: TGCAGTGCTATAACAGGGTTCGGGTACGAGCAGTACTTC. This sequence encodes CSAITGFGYEQYF.

V usage is TRBV7-6 and J usage is TRBJ2-7; D not certain. CDR3 size: 14 residues. Germline values: CDR1 SGHVS, CDR2 FNYEAQ. The germline V and J ends were trimmed by 1 base and 2 bases, with 9 bases remaining between them. Here the CDR3 reads CASSLERIPYEQYF. The CDR3 DNA reads as TGTGCCAGCAGCTTAGAGAGGATCCCCTACGAGCAGTACTTC.

The V call is TRBV7-6, the J call TRBJ2-5; D not certain. Germline V CDR1 and CDR2: SGHVS, FNYEAQ. V was pared by 3 bases and J by 2 bases, with 13 bases between. This CDR3 contains 15 residues. The CDR3 nucleotides read TGTGCCAGCAGCTTCCCACCAGCTGGTCAAGAGACCCAGTACTTC. Its translation is CASSFPPAGQETQYF.

This clonotype appeared a few times. The chain links TRBV13 to TRBJ2-5; D uncertain. The V gene's germline CDR1 is PRHDT and CDR2 FYEKMQ (reference sequence). Trimming removed 3 bases at V and 2 bases at J, with 1 base between. CDR3 length equals 11 residues. In nucleotides, the CDR3 is TGTGCCAGCAGCTTGCAAGAGACCCAGTACTTC. As protein: CASSLQETQYF.

V usage is TRBV5-4 and J usage is TRBJ1-6, with 7 bases matching TRBD1. Germline CDR1 and CDR2: SGHNT and YYREEE (reference sequence). The CDR3 is 14 amino acids. The V and J ends lost 4 bases and 7 bases, in that order; junction bases with no gene match: 5. The CDR3 sequence: CASSHGTENSPLHF. The CDR3 coding sequence is TGTGCCAGCAGCCACGGGACAGAGAATTCACCCCTCCACTTT.

The CDR3 region has the DNA TGCGCCAGCAGCCAAGACCCTTCTGGACTTGAAAACATTCAGTACTTC. This sequence encodes CASSQDPSGLENIQYF. The chain carries TRBV4-3 and TRBJ2-4; possibly TRBD2 for D (5 bases). CDR1 and CDR2 from the germline V gene are LGHNA and YSLEER. V dropped 0 bases and J dropped 5 bases, with 14 bases sitting between them. The CDR3 spans 16 residues.

This clonotype is a singleton in its sample. V usage is TRBV12-3 or TRBV12-4 and J usage is TRBJ2-5, with D maybe TRBD2 (6 bases). V was pared by 2 bases and J by 1 base, with 11 bases between. CDR3 length equals 15 residues. The CDR3 nucleotides read TGTGCCAGCAGTTTAAACGGGGGTATCCAAGAGACCCAGTACTTC. Residues: CASSLNGGIQETQYF.

The chain employs TRBV5-1 and TRBJ2-3; TRBD2 aligns across 10 bases. This CDR3 is 15 amino acids long. The trim removed 0 bases at V and 4 bases at J, leaving 2 bases unmatched. Per germline, CDR1 SGHRS and CDR2 YFSETQ. The CDR3 here is CASSLELAGADTQYF. The CDR3 coding sequence is TGCGCCAGCAGCTTGGAGCTAGCGGGGGCAGATACGCAGTATTTT.

V gene TRBV4-1 combines with J gene TRBJ2-3, with TRBD2 identical over 14 bases. The CDR3 runs 17 residues. Germline trimming cut 0 bases from V and 3 bases from J; bases unmatched to any gene: 2. Germline assignment: CDR1 MGHRA and CDR2 YSYEKL. The DNA for the CDR3 is TGCGCCAGCAGCCAAGAAGGGACTAGCGGGGGAACAGATACGCAGTATTTT. Protein sequence: CASSQEGTSGGTDTQYF.

The chain has TRBV20-1 and TRBJ1-5; no clear D. This CDR3 contains 16 residues. CDR1 and CDR2 from the germline V gene are DFQATT and SNEGSKA (reference sequence). Trimming shortened V by 3 bases and J by 5 bases, and 20 bases separated the two germline ends. This CDR3 is CSARRASETRDQPQHF. The CDR3 DNA sequence: TGCAGTGCTAGGAGGGCCTCTGAAACTAGGGATCAGCCCCAGCATTTT.

This clonotype was observed a handful of times. This sequence joins TRBV6-5 and TRBJ2-7; D gene uncertain. The V end lost 6 bases, the J end lost 3 bases, and 12 bases lay between the germline ends. The CDR3 runs to 13 residues. The germline gives CDR1 MNHEY, CDR2 SVGAGI. CDR3 DNA: TGTGCCAGCAGCCAGGCGGCGGACTACGAGCAGTACTTC. Its translation: CASSQAADYEQYF.

The rearrangement links TRBV9 to TRBJ1-2; the D gene is possibly TRBD1 (5 bases). V was shortened by 0 bases and J by 4 bases, with 10 bases between the two germline ends. CDR1 is SGDLS, CDR2 YYNGEE, per germline. The CDR3 is 14 amino acids. The CDR3 DNA sequence: TGTGCCAGCAGCGTAGGAGGGGTGGGCTATGGCTACACCTTC. Protein: CASSVGGVGYGYTF.

The rearrangement joins TRBV20-1 to TRBJ2-7; 9 bases are shared with TRBD1. The CDR3 sequence is 14 residues long. Trimming took 2 bases from V and 2 from J; bases not matched to a gene: 4. Germline CDR1 reads DFQATT; CDR2 reads SNEGSKA (reference sequence). The CDR3 DNA reads as TGCAGTGCTAGAAGGGACAGGGTTACCTACGAGCAGTACTTC. Amino acids: CSARRDRVTYEQYF.

The V gene is TRBV3-1, the J gene TRBJ2-7; either TRBD1 or TRBD2 may supply D (5 bases each). V lost 5 bases and J 6 bases, leaving 20 bases between the germline ends. The CDR3 contains 15 residues. The germline V gene has CDR1 LGHDT and CDR2 YNNKEL (reference sequence). The CDR3 here is CASSSPLGAGVEQYF. The CDR3 DNA reads as TGTGCCAGCAGCTCCCCCCTAGGGGCGGGTGTCGAGCAGTACTTC.

The chain has TRBV6-1 and TRBJ2-1, with D unresolved. This CDR3 has 14 amino acids. Trimming stripped 10 bases from V and 8 bases from J, with 21 bases between. Per the germline V gene, CDR1 is MNHNS and CDR2 is SASEGT. The CDR3 region is CAIPSHFERDEQFF. DNA of the CDR3: TGTGCCATCCCGTCGCATTTCGAACGGGATGAGCAGTTCTTC.